This T cell receptor beta chain was captured by sequencing in a study of long-term antiretroviral therapy in people with HIV. Study results and limitations: Clones that expanded before ART (that is, prior to treatment) dominated the repertoire at all time points.

Regarding this clone: No antigen is known for it.

Trimming shortened V by 8 bases and J by 8 bases, and 19 bases separated the two germline ends. CDR3 length: 14 residues. Germline CDR1 reads MNHEY; CDR2 reads SMNVEV (reference sequence). Running of the v3.0 immunoSEQ assay took place at survey level. TCRdb's copy holds only in-frame clones and misses some; the assay was immunoSEQ multiplex PCR. Among roughly 16,000 clones listed, about four fifths were seen once. This clonotype was sampled from a man aged 25 to 45 with HIV. This chain joins TRBV27 and TRBJ2-1; the D gene is possibly TRBD2 (6 bases). The sample in question was unsorted PBMCs, obtained at the start of antiretroviral therapy. The CDR3 coding sequence is TGTGCCAGCTGTCTCGGAGGGCTAGACGATGAGCAGTTCTTC. The encoded protein is CASCLGGLDDEQFF.